This TCR beta chain was sequenced during a study of OX40 agonist ivuxolimab in advanced cancers. Generated by immunoSEQ multiplex PCR, the TCRdb table keeps only in-frame clones and is missing some. Of about 54,000 clones in the sample, 75% to 90% were seen once. As regards this clone: Its antigen is unknown.

Any history of autoimmune disease or systemic immunosuppression disqualified patients. Collection of blood occurred at baseline, at cycle 4 day 1, and at cycle 7 day 1. Findings of the study overall: In CD8+ T cells, expanded clones were on average more numerous than in CD4+.

Trimming pared 2 bases from V and 5 bases from J, leaving 7 bases between. Looked up from germline, CDR1 is SEHNR and CDR2 is FQNEAQ (reference sequence). The CDR3 has 13 residues. The specimen was CD4+ or CD8+ T cells sorted from blood, collected in a trial of the OX40 agonist ivuxolimab. The chain has TRBV7-9 and TRBJ2-4; no reliable D call. This TCR came from an adult with an advanced solid tumor such as melanoma, head and neck, liver or kidney cancer. The CDR3, as DNA: TGTGCCAGCAGCTTATCCGGGCAAAACATTCAGTACTTC. The encoded protein is CASSLSGQNIQYF.